This T cell receptor (beta chain) was identified during a study of blood T cell repertoires in COVID-19. Trimming stripped 6 bases from V and 2 bases from J, with 9 bases between. The CDR3 sequence is 13 residues long. Clones were read by immunoSEQ multiplex PCR, and TCRdb kept only the in-frame ones, dropping some. The data contain more than 150,000 clones, around nine tenths of them seen just once; the ten biggest clones take up less than 3.5%. This clone was observed once. This sequence originates from a man aged 35 to 55 with active or convalescent COVID-19. The sample was peripheral blood. The genes are TRBV12-3 or TRBV12-4 and TRBJ2-3; D might be TRBD2 (6 bases). The CDR3 is CASRWDSTDTQYF. In DNA form, the CDR3 reads TGTGCCAGCAGATGGGACTCCACAGATACGCAGTATTTT.